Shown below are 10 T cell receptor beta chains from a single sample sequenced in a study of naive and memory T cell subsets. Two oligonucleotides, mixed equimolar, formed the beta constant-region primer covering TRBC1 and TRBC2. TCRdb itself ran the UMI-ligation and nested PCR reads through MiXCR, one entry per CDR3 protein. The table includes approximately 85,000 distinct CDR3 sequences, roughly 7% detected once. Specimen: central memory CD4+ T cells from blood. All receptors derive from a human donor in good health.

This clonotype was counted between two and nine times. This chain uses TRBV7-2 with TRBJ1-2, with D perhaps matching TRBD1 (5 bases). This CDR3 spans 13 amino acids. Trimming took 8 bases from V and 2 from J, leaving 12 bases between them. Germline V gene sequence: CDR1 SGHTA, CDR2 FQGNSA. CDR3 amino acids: CASGLRENYGYTF. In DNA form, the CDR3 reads TGTGCCAGCGGACTCAGGGAAAACTATGGCTACACCTTC.

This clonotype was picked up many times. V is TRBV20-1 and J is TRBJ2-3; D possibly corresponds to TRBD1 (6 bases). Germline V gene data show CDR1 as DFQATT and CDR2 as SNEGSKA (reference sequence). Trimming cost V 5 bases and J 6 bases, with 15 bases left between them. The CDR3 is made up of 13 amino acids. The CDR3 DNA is TGCAGTGCTCAGACGGGGCAGGGGGATACGCAGTATTTT. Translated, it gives CSAQTGQGDTQYF.

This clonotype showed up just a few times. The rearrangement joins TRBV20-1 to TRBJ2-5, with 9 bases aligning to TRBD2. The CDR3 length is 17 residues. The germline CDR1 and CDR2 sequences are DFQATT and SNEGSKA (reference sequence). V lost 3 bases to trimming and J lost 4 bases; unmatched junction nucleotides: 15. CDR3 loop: CSASRRALTSGLETQYF. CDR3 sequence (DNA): TGCAGTGCTAGCCGGAGGGCTCTGACTAGCGGCCTAGAGACCCAGTACTTC.

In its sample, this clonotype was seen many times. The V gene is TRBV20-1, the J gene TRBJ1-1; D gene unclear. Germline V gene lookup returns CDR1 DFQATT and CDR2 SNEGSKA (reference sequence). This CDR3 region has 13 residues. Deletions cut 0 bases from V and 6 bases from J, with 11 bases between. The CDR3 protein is CSARETLMAEAFF. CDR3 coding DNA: TGCAGTGCTAGAGAGACCTTGATGGCTGAAGCTTTCTTT.

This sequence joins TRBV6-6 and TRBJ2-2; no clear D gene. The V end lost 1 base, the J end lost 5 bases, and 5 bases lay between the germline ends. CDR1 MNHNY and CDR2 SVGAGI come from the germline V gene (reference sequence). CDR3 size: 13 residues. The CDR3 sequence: CASSYLATGELFF. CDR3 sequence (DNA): TGTGCCAGCAGTTACTTAGCAACCGGGGAGCTGTTTTTT.

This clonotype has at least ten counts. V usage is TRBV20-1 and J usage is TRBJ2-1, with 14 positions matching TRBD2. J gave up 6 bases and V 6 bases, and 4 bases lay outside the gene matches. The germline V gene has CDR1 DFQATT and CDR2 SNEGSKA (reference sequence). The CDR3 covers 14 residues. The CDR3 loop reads CSAQTSGRANEQFF. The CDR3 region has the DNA TGCAGTGCCCAGACTAGCGGGAGGGCCAATGAGCAGTTCTTC.

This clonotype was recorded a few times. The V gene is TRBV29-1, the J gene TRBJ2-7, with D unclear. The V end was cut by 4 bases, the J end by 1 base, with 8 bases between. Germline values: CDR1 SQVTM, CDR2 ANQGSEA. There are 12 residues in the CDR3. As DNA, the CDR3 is TGCAGCGTTGTTGTCGATTCCTACGAGCAGTACTTC. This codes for CSVVVDSYEQYF.

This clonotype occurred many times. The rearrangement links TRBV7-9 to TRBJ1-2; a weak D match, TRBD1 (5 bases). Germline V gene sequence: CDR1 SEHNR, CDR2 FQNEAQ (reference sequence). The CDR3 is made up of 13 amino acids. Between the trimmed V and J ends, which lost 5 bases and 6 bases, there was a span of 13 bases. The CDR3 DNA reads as TGTGCCAGCAGCGAGACAGAACGGCATGGCTACACCTTC. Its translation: CASSETERHGYTF.

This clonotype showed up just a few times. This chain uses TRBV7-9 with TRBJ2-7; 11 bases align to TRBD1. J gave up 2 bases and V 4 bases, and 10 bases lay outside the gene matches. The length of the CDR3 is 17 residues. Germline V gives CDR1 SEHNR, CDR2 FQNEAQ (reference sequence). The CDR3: CASSSPPRDRGTYEQYF. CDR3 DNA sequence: TGTGCCAGCAGCTCCCCCCCACGGGACAGGGGGACCTACGAGCAGTACTTC.

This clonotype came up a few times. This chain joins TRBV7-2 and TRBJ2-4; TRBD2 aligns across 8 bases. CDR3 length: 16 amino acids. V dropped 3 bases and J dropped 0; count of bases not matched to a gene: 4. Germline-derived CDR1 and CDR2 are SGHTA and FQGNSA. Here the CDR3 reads CASSLSGGLAKNIQYF. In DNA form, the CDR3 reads TGTGCCAGCAGCTTGTCGGGAGGGCTAGCCAAAAACATTCAGTACTTC.